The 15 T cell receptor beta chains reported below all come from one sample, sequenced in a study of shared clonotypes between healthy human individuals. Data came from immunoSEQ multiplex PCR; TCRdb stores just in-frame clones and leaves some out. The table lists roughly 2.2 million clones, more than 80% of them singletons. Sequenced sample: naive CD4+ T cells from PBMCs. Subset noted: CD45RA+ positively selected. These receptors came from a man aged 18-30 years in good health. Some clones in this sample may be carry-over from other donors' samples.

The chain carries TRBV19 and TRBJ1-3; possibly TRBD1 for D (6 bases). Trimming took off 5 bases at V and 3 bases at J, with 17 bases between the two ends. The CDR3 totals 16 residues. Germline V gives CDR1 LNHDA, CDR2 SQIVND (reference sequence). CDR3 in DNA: TGTGCCAGTAGTCCGGACAGCCCAGACCTTGGAAACACCATATATTTT. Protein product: CASSPDSPDLGNTIYF.

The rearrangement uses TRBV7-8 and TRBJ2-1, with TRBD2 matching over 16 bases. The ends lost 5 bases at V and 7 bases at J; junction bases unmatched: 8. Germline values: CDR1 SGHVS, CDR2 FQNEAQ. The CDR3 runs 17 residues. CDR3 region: CASSQGLAGGPKNEQFF. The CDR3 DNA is TGTGCCAGCAGCCAGGGACTAGCGGGAGGGCCTAAGAATGAGCAGTTCTTC.

CDR3 sequence reads: CASSLFPRGTNTGELFF. CDR3 nucleotide sequence: TGTGCCAGCAGCTTATTTCCGCGCGGGACTAACACCGGGGAGCTGTTTTTT. The chain carries TRBV7-2 and TRBJ2-2; TRBD2 is a possible D gene (6 bases). CDR1 is SGHTA and CDR2 is FQGNSA in the germline V gene. This CDR3 spans 17 amino acids. V shed 2 bases and J shed 2 bases, with 15 bases lying between them.

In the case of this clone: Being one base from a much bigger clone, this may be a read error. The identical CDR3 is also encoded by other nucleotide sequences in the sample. This CDR3 is CASSLGQGAYEQYF. The CDR3 DNA sequence: TGCGCCAGCAGCTTGGGCCAGGGGGCCTACGAGCAGTACTTC. This chain links TRBV5-1 with TRBJ2-7; 7 bases fit TRBD1. CDR3 size: 14 residues. Per the germline V gene, CDR1 is SGHRS and CDR2 is YFSETQ. The V segment lost 0 bases and the J segment 2 bases; nucleotides outside the gene matches: 2.

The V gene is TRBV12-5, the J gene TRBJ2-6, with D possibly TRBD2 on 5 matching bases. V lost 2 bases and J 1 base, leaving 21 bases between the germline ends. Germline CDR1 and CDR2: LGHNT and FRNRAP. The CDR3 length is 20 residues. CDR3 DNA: TGTGCTAGTGGTTTGCCCGGGATAACGGCGTTTGTGTCTGGGGCCAACGTCCTGACTTTC. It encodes CASGLPGITAFVSGANVLTF.

CDR3 DNA sequence: TGTGCCAGCAGCTTAGCGAGGAGGGGCCCTATTCCTTACTATGGCTACACCTTC. Residues: CASSLARRGPIPYYGYTF. The rearrangement links TRBV7-8 to TRBJ1-2; TRBD1 is a possible D gene (5 bases). The germline V gene has CDR1 SGHVS and CDR2 FQNEAQ. CDR3 length equals 18 residues. With 0 bases removed from V and 3 bases from J, the gap between germline ends came to 20 bases.

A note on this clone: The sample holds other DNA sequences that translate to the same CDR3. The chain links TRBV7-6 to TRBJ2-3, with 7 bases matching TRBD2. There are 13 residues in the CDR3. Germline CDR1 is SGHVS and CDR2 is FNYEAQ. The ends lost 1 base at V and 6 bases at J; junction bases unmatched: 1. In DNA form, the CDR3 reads TGTGCCAGCAGCTTAGGGGAGGGGGATACGCAGTATTTT. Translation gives CASSLGEGDTQYF.

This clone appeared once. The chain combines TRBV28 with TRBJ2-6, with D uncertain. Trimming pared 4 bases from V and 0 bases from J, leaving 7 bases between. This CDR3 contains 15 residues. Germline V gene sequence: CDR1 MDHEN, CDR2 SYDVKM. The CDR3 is CASSSPVSGANVLTF. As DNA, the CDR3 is TGTGCCAGCAGTTCGCCGGTCTCTGGGGCCAACGTCCTGACTTTC.

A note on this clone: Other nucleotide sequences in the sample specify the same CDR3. CDR3 residues: CSVVTGNYGYTF. CDR3 in DNA: TGCAGCGTAGTGACAGGGAACTATGGCTACACCTTC. The chain joins TRBV29-1 to TRBJ1-2; 7 nucleotides line up with TRBD1. This CDR3 comprises 12 residues. With 6 bases clipped from V and 2 bases from J, the junction kept 3 bases outside the gene matches. Per the germline V gene, CDR1 is SQVTM and CDR2 is ANQGSEA.

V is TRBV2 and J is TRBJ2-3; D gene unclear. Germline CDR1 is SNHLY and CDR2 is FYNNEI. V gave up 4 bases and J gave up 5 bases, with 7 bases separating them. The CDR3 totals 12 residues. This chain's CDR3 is CASSGGIDTQYF. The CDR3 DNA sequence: TGTGCCAGCAGTGGGGGAATAGATACGCAGTATTTT.

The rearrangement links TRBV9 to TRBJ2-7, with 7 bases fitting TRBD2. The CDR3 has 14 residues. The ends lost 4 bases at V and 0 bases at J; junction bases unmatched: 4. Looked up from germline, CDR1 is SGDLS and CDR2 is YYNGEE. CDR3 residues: CASSQRGHSYEQYF. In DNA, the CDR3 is TGTGCCAGCAGCCAGCGGGGCCACTCCTACGAGCAGTACTTC.

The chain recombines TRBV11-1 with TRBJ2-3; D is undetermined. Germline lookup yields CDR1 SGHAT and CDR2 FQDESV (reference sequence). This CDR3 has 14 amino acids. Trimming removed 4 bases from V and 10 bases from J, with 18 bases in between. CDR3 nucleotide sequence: TGTGCCAGCAGCTCCCAACCGGGTTTATCGTCGCAGTATTTT. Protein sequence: CASSSQPGLSSQYF.

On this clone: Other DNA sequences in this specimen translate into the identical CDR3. Written as DNA, the CDR3 is TGTGCCAGCAGCCTTTACACAGATACGCAGTATTTT. It is translated as CASSLYTDTQYF. The rearrangement uses TRBV7-9 and TRBJ2-3; D is ambiguous. Trimming removed 5 bases from V and 2 bases from J, with 5 bases in between. The germline CDR1 and CDR2 sequences are SEHNR and FQNEAQ (reference sequence). The CDR3 is 12 amino acids. Variable domain in full (rest from reference TRBV7-9 and TRBJ2-3): DTGVSQNPRHKITKRGQNVTFRCDPISEHNRLYWYRQTLGQGPEFLTYFQNEAQLEKSRLLSDRFSAERPKGSFSTLEIQRTEQGDSAMYLCASSLYTDTQYFGPGTRLTVL.

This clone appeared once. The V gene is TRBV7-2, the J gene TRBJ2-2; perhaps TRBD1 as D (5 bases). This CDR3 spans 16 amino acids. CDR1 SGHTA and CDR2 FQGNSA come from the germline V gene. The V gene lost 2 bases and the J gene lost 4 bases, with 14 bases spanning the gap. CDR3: CASSLLGQVVTGELFF. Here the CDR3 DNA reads TGTGCCAGCAGCTTACTGGGGCAGGTCGTCACCGGGGAGCTGTTTTTT.

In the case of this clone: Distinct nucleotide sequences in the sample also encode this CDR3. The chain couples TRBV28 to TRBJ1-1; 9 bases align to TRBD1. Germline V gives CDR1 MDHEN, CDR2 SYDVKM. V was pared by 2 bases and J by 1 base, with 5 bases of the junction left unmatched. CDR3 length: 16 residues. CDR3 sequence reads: CASSLLPGQGNTEAFF. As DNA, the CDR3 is TGTGCCAGCAGTTTACTTCCGGGACAGGGGAACACTGAAGCTTTCTTT.